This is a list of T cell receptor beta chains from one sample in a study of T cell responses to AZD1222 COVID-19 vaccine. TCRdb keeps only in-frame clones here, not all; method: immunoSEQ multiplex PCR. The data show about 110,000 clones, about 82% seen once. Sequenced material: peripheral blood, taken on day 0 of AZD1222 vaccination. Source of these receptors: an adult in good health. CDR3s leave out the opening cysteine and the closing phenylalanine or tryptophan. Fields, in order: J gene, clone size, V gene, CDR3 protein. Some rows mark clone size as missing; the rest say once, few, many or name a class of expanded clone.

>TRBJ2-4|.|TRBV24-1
ATNRAGENIQY
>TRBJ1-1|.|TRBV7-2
ASSLILNTEAF
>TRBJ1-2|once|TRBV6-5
ASGQGANYGYT
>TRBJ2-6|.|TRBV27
ASSSGTVPSGANVLT
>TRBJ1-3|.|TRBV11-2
ASRVLVGNTIY
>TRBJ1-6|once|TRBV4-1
ASSQDGDRGNNSPLH
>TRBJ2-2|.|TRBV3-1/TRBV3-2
ASSQETGELF
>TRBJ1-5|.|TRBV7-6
ASSLSGRESNQPQH
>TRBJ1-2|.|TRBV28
ASSPGAANYGYT
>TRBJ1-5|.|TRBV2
ASSELRGGRNQPQH
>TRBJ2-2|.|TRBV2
ASGRASNTGELF
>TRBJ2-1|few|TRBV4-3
ASSQDPGGEQF
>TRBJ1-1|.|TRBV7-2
ASSLIAQGGRTEAF
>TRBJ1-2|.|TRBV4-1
ASSQDVAGMLGYGYT
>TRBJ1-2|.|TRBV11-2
ASSRALGQFGGYT
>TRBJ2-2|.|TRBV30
AWSRTRDNTGELF
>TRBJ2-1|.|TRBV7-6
ASSLFTGTNNEQF
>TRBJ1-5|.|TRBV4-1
ASSQTQASNQPQH
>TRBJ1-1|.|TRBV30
AWKAGRAYTEAF
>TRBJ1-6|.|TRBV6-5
ASSYEPTGNGQRLH
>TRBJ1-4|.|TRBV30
AWSLVPGEKLF
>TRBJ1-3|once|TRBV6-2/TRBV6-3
ASSRPGHLSGNTIY
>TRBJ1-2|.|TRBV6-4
ASSDGRGLDGYT
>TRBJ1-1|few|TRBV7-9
ASSLRTRQNTEAF
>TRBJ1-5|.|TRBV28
ASRLGSQGLGYSNQPQH
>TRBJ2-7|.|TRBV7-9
ASSLGGQSYEQY
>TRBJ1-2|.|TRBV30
AWSVTRASNYGYT
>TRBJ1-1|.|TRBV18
ASSPPGTAMNTEAF
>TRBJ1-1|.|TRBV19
ASSLAGGTEAF
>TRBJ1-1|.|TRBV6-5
ASSSGTPNTEAF
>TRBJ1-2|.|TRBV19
ASSISGAINYGYT
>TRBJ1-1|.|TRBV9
ASSGAGAESTEAF
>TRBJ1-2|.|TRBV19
ASSLSPTGTYGYT
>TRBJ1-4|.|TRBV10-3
AISDWTVEKLF
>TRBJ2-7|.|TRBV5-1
ASSLFASGSSYEQY
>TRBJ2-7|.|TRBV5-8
ASEPGTRGLGEQY
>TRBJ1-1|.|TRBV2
ASSWGRGWDTEAF
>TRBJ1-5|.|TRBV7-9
ASSQMGGVEPQH
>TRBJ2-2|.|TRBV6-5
ATNTETGFTGELF
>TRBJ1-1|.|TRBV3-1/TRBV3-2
ASRDRIFTEAF
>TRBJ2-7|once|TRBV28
ASSSPPYEQY
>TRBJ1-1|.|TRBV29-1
SAGQATDREAF
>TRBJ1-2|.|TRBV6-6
ASSAGTGGRYGYT
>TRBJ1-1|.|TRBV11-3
ASSLGGAMNTEAF
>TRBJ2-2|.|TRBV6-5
ASVSGVNTGELF
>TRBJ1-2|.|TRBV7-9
ASSLLGGYYGYT
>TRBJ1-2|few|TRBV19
ASSIQGTGGFGYT